The source of this T cell receptor (beta chain) is a study of T cells in Graves' hyperthyroidism and ophthalmopathy. This CDR3 has 13 amino acids. The junction had 6 bases not matched to a gene; V was cut back by 11 bases and J by 4 bases. Germline assignment: CDR1 SEHNR and CDR2 FQNEAQ (reference sequence). Hyperthyroidism was newly diagnosed in patients aged 18 to 65 (duration under 2 months). Diagnosing involved the use of clinical symptoms, serum thyroxine and TRAb, thyroid ultrasound and orbital computed tomography. As concerns this clonotype: Antigen: not known.

TCR beta CDR3 regions were amplified from RNA transcripts. The HTBI set primed first-round TCR CDR3 RT-PCR. In TCRdb, the multiplex PCR reads were re-called with MiXCR into one record per CDR3 protein. This table has about 46,000 distinct CDR3 sequences, 49% appearing once. Study results and caveats: Blood also contained most expanded thyroid clonotypes above 0.001.

The TCR originated in a woman aged 50 to 65 with Graves' hyperthyroidism. The sequenced material came from peripheral blood or thyroid tissue (not recorded which). This chain uses TRBV7-9 with TRBJ1-2; TRBD1 matches at 11 bases. The CDR3 loop is CAWTGTGGYGYTF. The CDR3 nucleotides are TGTGCCTGGACCGGGACAGGGGGCTATGGCTACACCTTC.